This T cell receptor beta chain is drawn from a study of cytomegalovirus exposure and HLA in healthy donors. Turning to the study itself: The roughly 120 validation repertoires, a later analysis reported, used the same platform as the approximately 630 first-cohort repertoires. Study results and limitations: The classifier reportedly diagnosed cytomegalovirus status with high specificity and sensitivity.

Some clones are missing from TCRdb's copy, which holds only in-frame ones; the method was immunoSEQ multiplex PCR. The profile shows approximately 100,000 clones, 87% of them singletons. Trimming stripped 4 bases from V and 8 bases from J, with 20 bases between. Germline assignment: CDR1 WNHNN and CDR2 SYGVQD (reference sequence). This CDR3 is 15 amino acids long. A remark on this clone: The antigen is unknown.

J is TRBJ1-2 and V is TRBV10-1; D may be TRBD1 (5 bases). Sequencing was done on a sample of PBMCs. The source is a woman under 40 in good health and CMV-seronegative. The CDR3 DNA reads TGCGCCAGCAGTGCGATTTGGGGCGGACCCTACGGCTACACCTTC. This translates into CASSAIWGGPYGYTF.